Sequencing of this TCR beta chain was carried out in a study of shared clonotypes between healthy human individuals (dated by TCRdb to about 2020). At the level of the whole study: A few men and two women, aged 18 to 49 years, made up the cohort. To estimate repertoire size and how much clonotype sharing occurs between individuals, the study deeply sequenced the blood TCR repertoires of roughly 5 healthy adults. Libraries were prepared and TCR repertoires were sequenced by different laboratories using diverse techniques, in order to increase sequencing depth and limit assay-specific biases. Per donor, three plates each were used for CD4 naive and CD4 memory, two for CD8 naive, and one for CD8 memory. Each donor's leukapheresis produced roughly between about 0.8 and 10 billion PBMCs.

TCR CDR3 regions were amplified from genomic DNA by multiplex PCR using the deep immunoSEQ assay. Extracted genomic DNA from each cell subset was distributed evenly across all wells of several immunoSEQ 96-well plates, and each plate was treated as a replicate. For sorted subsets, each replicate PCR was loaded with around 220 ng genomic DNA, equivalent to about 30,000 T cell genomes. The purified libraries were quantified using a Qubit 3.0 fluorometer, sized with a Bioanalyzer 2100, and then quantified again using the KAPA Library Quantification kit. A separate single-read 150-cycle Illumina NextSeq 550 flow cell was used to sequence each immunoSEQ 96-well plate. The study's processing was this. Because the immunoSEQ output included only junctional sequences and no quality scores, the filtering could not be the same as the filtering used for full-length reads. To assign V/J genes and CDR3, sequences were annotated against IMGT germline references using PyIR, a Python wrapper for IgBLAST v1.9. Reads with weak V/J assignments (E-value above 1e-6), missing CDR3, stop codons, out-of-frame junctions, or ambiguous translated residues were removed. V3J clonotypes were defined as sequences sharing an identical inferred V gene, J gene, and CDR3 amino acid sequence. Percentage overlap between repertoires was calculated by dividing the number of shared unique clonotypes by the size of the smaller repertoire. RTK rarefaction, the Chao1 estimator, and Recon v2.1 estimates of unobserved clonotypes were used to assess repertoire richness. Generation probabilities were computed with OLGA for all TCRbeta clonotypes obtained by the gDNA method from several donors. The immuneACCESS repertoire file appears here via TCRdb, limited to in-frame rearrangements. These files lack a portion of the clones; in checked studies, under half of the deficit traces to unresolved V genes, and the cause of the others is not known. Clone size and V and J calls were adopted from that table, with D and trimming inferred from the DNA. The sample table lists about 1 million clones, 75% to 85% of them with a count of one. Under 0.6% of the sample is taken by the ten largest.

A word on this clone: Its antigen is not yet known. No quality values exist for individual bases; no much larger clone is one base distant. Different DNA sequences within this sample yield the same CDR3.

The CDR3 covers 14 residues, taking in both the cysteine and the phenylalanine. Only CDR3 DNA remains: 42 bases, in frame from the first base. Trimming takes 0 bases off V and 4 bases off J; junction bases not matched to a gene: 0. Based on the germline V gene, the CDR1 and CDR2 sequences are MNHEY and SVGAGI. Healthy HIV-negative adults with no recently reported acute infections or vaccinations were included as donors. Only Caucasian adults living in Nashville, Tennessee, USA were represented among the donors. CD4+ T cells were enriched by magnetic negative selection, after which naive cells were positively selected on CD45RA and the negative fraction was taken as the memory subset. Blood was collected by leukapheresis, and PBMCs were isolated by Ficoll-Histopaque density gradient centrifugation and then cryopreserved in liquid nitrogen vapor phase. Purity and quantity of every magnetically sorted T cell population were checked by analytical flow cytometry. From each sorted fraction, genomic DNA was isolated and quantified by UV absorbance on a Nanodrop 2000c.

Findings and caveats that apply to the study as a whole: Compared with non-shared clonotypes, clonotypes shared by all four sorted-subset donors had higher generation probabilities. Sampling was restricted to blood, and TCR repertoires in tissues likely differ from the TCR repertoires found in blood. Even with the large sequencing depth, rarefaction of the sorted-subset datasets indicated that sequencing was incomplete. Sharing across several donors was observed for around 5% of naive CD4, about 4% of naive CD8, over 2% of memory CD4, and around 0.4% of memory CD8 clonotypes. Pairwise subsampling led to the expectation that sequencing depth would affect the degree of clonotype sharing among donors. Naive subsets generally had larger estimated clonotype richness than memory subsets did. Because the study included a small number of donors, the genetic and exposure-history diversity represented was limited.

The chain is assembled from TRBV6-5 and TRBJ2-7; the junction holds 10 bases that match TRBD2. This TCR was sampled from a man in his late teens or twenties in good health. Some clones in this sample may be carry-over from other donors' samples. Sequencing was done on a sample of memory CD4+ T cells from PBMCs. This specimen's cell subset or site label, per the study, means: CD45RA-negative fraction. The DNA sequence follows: TGTGCCAGCAGTTACTCTAGCGGGAGGTACGAGCAGTACTTC. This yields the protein CASSYSSGRYEQYF.